This T cell receptor (beta chain) was recovered during a study of CD8 T cells in Susac syndrome. Random hexamers were used to reverse transcribe roughly 0.5 to 1 ug of RNA. The amplification used immunoSEQ multiplex PCR on TCR beta CDR3; it spanned 54 Vbeta and 13 Jbeta. From the immunoSEQ multiplex PCR reads, TCRdb called clonotypes with MiXCR, one entry per CDR3 protein. The repertoire holds 180,000 or so distinct CDR3 sequences, with about 93% as singletons. The V gene's germline CDR1 is DFQATT and CDR2 SNEGSKA (reference sequence). The trim removed 0 bases at V and 6 bases at J, leaving 8 bases unmatched. CDR3 length: 16 amino acids.

The chain combines TRBV20-1 with TRBJ1-6, with 7 bases lining up with TRBD1. The origin of this receptor is a human donor in good health. Sequences were obtained from CD4+ T cells from PBMCs. The CDR3 DNA reads TGCAGTGCTAGAGACCTGGGACAGCGAATTAATTCACCCCTCCACTTT. It specifies CSARDLGQRINSPLHF.